This TCR beta chain was documented in a study of blood T cell repertoires in COVID-19. The participants were between roughly 18 and 100 years old and came from about two dozen US areas. Cohort 3 donors were reported recovered after two negative PCRs, clearance, or symptom resolution. V shed 4 bases and J 2 bases; nucleotides not matched to a gene: 9. CDR3 size: 17 residues. Germline V gives CDR1 SGHTA, CDR2 FQGTGA. Assay used: immunoSEQ multiplex PCR; TCRdb lists only in-frame clones, some missing. This table holds about 270,000 clones, about 85% found once. This receptor was identified in a woman in her 50s who had recovered from COVID-19. Sequenced: PBMCs or T cells enriched from blood (not recorded which). The chain combines TRBV7-3 with TRBJ2-2, with 8 positions matching TRBD2. CDR3 DNA: TGTGCCAGCAGCTCCCCTCCCACTAGCGGAAACACCGGGGAGCTGTTTTTT. The encoded protein is CASSSPPTSGNTGELFF. Based on the CDR3 plus reference TRBV7-3 and TRBJ2-2, the full variable domain is GAGVSQTPSNKVTEKGKYVELRCDPISGHTALYWYRQSLGQGPEFLIYFQGTGAADDSGLPNDRFFAVRPEGSVSTLKIQRTERGDSAVYLCASSSPPTSGNTGELFFGEGSRLTVL.